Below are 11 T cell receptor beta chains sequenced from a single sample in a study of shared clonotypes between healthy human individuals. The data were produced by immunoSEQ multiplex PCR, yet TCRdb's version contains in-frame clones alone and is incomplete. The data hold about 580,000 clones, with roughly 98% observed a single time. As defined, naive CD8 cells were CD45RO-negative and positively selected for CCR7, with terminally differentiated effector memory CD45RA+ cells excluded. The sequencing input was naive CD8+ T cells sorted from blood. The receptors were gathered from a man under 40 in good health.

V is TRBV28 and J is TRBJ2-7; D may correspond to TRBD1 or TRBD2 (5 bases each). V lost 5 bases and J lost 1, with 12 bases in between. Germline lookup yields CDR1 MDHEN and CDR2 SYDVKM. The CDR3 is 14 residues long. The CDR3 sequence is CASSGTLGSYEQYF. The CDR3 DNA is TGTGCCAGCAGTGGGACCCTTGGGTCCTACGAGCAGTACTTC.

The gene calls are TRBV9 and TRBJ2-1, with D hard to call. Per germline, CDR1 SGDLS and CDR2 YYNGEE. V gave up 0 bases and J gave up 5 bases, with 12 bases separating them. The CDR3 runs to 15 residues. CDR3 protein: CASSVAGSLNNEQFF. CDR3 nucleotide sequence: TGTGCCAGCAGCGTAGCAGGTTCTCTCAACAATGAGCAGTTCTTC.

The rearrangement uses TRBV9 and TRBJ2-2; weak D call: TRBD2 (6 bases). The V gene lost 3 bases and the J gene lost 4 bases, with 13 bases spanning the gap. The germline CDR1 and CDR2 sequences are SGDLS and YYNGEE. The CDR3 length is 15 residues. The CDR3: CASSETSFFTGELFF. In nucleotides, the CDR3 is TGTGCCAGCAGCGAGACTAGTTTCTTCACCGGGGAGCTGTTTTTT.

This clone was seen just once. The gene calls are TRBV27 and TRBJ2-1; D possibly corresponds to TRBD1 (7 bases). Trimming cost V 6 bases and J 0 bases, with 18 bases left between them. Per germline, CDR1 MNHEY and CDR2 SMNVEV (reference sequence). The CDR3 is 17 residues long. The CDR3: CASSPAGGLSSYNEQFF. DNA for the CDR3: TGTGCCAGCAGCCCGGCAGGGGGGCTTAGCTCCTACAATGAGCAGTTCTTC.

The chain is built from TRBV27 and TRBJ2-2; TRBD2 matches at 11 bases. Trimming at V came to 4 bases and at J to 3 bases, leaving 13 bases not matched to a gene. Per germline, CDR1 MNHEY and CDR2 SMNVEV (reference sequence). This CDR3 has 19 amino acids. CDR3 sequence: CASSSLQLPGLADTGELFF. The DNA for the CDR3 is TGTGCCAGCAGTTCCCTCCAACTCCCGGGACTAGCGGACACCGGGGAGCTGTTTTTT.

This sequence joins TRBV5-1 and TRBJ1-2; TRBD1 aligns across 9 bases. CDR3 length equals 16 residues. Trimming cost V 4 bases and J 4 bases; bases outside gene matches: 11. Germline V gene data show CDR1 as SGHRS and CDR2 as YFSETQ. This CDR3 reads CASSESGTGLPYGYTF. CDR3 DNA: TGCGCCAGCAGCGAATCCGGGACAGGGCTTCCCTATGGCTACACCTTC.

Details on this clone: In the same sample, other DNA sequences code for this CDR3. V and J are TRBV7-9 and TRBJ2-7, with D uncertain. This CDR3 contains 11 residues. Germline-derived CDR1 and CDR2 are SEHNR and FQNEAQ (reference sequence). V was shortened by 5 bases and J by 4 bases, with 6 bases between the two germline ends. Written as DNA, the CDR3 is TGTGCCAGCAGCGCCTCGTACGAGCAGTACTTC. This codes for CASSASYEQYF.

The CDR3 here is CAWSRRDRGSETQYF. The CDR3 DNA follows: TGTGCCTGGAGCCGCCGGGACAGGGGGTCGGAGACCCAGTACTTC. The V gene is TRBV30, the J gene TRBJ2-5, with TRBD1 matching over 11 bases. The CDR3 consists of 15 residues. After removal of 3 bases from V and 5 bases from J, the junction contained 8 bases not matched to a gene. Germline values: CDR1 GTSNPN, CDR2 SVGIG (reference sequence).

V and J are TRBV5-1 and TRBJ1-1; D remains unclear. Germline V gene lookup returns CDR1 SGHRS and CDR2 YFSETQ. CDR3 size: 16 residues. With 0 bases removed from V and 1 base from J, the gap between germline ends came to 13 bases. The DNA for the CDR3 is TGCGCCAGCAGCTTGGCCGCTTTTATGAGGAACACTGAAGCTTTCTTT. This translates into CASSLAAFMRNTEAFF.

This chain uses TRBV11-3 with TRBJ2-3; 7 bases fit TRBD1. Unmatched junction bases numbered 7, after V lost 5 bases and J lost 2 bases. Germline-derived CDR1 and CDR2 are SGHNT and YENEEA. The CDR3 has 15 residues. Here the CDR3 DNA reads TGTGCCAGCAGCCAGGGACAGCATTCCACAGATACGCAGTATTTT. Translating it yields CASSQGQHSTDTQYF.

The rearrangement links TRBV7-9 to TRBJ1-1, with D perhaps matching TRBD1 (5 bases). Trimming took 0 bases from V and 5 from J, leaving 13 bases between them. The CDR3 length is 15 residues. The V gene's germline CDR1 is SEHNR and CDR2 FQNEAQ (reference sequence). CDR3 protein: CASSLAQGVRTEAFF. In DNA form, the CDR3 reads TGTGCCAGCAGCTTAGCGCAGGGAGTGAGGACTGAAGCTTTCTTT.